This T cell receptor beta chain was retrieved from a study of OX40 agonist ivuxolimab in advanced cancers. Study summary: Patients took ivuxolimab, an agonistic anti-OX40 (CD134) antibody. Partial responses were achieved by three patients, one with hepatocellular carcinoma and two with cutaneous melanoma.

TCRdb's copy holds only in-frame clones and misses some; the assay was immunoSEQ multiplex PCR. This sample has 100,000 to 120,000 clones; more than 70% occur once, and the top ten carry about 0.3%. CDR1 and CDR2 (germline): LNHDA, SQIVND (reference sequence). Trimming removed 7 bases from V and 0 bases from J, with 18 bases in between. The CDR3 runs 16 residues. Samples of blood were obtained at baseline, on cycle 4 day 1, and on cycle 7 day 1. This chain uses TRBV19 with TRBJ1-2; D is undetermined. The sequence derives from an adult with an advanced solid tumor such as melanoma, head and neck, liver or kidney cancer. Here the sequenced sample was CD4+ or CD8+ T cells sorted from blood, taken in a trial of the OX40 agonist ivuxolimab. CDR3 in DNA: TGTGCCAGTATCTCGGCCCACGAAACGGCTAACTATGGCTACACCTTC. Translated: CASISAHETANYGYTF.